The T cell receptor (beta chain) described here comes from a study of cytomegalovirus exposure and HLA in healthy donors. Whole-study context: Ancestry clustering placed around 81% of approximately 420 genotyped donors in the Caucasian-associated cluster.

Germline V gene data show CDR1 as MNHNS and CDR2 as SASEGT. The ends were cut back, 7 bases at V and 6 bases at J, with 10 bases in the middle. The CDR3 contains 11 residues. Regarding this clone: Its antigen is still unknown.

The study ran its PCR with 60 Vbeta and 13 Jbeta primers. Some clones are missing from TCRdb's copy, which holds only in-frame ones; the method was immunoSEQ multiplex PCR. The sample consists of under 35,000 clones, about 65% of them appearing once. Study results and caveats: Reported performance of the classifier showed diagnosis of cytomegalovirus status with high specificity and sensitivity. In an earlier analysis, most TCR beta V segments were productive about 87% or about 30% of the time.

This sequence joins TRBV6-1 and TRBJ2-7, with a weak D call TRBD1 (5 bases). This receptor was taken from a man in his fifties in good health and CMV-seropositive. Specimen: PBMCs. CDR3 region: CASTRVGEQYF. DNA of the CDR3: TGTGCCAGCACCAGGGTAGGCGAGCAGTACTTC.